This is a list of T cell receptor beta chains from one sample in a study of shared clonotypes between healthy human individuals. Sequencing was performed with immunoSEQ multiplex PCR; in TCRdb, only in-frame clones are kept and a portion is missing. The repertoire holds around 2.3 million clones, with 90% to 97% as singletons. The sample taken for sequencing was naive CD4+ T cells sorted from blood. The receptors here all came from a man aged 18 to 30 in good health. CDR3s include the opening cysteine and the closing phenylalanine or tryptophan. The D gene is left open where the match is weak. Expanded clones get a size class; other rows say once, few or many, or leave the size out.

j_call	clone_size	d_call	v_call	cdr3_nt	cdr3_aa
TRBJ2-2	.	TRBD2	TRBV5-1	TGCGCCAGCAGCACGAGCGGGAGTCGGGCCGGGGAGCTGTTTTTT	CASSTSGSRAGELFF
TRBJ2-2	.	.	TRBV19	TGTGCCAGTAGTATACAGGCCTCGAACACCGGGGAGCTGTTTTTT	CASSIQASNTGELFF
TRBJ1-5	.	.	TRBV19	TGTGCCAGTAGTCCCCAACAGGGAGAGGGCAATCAGCCCCAGCATTTT	CASSPQQGEGNQPQHF
TRBJ2-7	.	TRBD2	TRBV19	TGTGCCAGTAGTTTCTCTAGCGGATATTTCTACGAGCAGTACTTC	CASSFSSGYFYEQYF
TRBJ2-5	.	TRBD1	TRBV5-1	TGCGCCAGCGGAAGGACAGGGAGAGAGACCCAGTACTTC	CASGRTGRETQYF
TRBJ1-5	.	TRBD1	TRBV4-1	TGCGCCAGCAGCCCCCGAACGACAGGGCTTAGCAATCAGCCCCAGCATTTT	CASSPRTTGLSNQPQHF
TRBJ1-5	.	.	TRBV19	TGTGCCAGTAGTGCCCTCGGGGGCCAGCCCCAGCATTTT	CASSALGGQPQHF
TRBJ1-1	.	.	TRBV7-2	TGTGCCAGCAGCCACCAGGGAGTGGGCACTGAAGCTTTCTTT	CASSHQGVGTEAFF
TRBJ2-5	once	TRBD1	TRBV5-8	TGTGCCAGCAGCTTCGGGGACAGGGAGCAAGAGACCCAGTACTTC	CASSFGDREQETQYF
TRBJ1-6	.	TRBD1	TRBV7-9	TGTGCCAGCAGGCCGGGACAGGGCAGCTCCTATAATTCACCCCTCCACTTT	CASRPGQGSSYNSPLHF
TRBJ1-2	.	.	TRBV9	TGTGCCAGCAGCGTAGGGCTATTTACGGGGGCGGGTGGCTACACCTTC	CASSVGLFTGAGGYTF
TRBJ1-2	.	.	TRBV6-1	TGTGCCACCGTCCCAGGACAGCGCCTATTGAGCTACACCTTC	CATVPGQRLLSYTF
TRBJ2-7	.	.	TRBV7-2	TGTGCCAGCAGCTCCGGGACTGGGTACGAGCAGTACTTC	CASSSGTGYEQYF
TRBJ2-7	.	TRBD2	TRBV2	TGTGCCAGCAGTGAGACTAGCGGGCCCTACGAGCAGTACTTC	CASSETSGPYEQYF
TRBJ1-3	.	.	TRBV4-1	TGCGCCAGCAGCCAAGATGAAACCCGGGGCTCTGGAAACACCATATATTTT	CASSQDETRGSGNTIYF